Each of the 21 T cell receptor beta chains below was sequenced from the same sample in a study of immune characteristics of hereditary and idiopathic chronic pancreatitis. Library preparation was by the immunoSEQ multiplex PCR assay. The table comes from immuneACCESS by way of TCRdb, which keeps in-frame sequences with V and J called. Part of the clones is missing from these tables; in studies checked, under half for an unresolved V gene and the rest for unknown reasons. The sample records around 10,000 clones, 70% to 80% of which are singletons. The ten largest clones add up to 13% to 15% of the sample. Chronic pancreatitis pancreas tissue was obtained from patients undergoing total pancreatectomy with islet autotransplantation (TPIAT). The sequencing sample was made of pancreas tissue with idiopathic chronic pancreatitis. Taken with the paper, the label for cell subset or site translates to: chronic pancreatitis without an identified cause. The receptors stem from a human donor with chronic pancreatitis.

This chain's CDR3 is CASSTMSTNEKLFF. In DNA, the CDR3 is TGTGCCAGCAGTACGATGTCAACTAATGAAAAACTGTTTTTT. The chain couples TRBV5-5 to TRBJ1-4, with D unresolved. The CDR3 is made up of 14 amino acids. The V gene lost 5 bases and the J gene lost 0 bases, with 8 bases spanning the gap. Germline values: CDR1 SGHKS, CDR2 YYEKEE (reference sequence).

This chain joins TRBV5-6 and TRBJ2-2, with D possibly matching TRBD1 (6 bases). Trimming left V 4 bases short and J 2 bases short, with 15 bases between. Germline V gene sequence: CDR1 SGHDT, CDR2 YYEEEE. The CDR3 runs 16 residues. The CDR3 nucleotides are TGTGCCAGCAGCGCACTCCGGGACATAAACACCGGGGAGCTGTTTTTT. It translates to CASSALRDINTGELFF.

The chain links TRBV11-1 to TRBJ2-7, with unresolved D. Looked up from germline, CDR1 is SGHAT and CDR2 is FQDESV (reference sequence). The CDR3 runs 16 residues. Trimming took off 6 bases at V and 3 bases at J, with 21 bases between the two ends. The CDR3: CASSPQFGVLDYEQYF. For the CDR3, the DNA is TGTGCCAGCAGTCCCCAATTTGGGGTTTTGGACTACGAGCAGTACTTC.

The V gene is TRBV7-6, the J gene TRBJ2-1; 10 bases agree with TRBD2. CDR1 is SGHVS, CDR2 FNYEAQ, per germline. V shed 6 bases, J shed 8 bases, and the junction held 7 bases outside the gene matches. This CDR3 spans 14 amino acids. In DNA form, the CDR3 reads TGTGCCAGCAGTCCAAGCGGGGGGGCATATGAGCAGTTCTTC. Its protein is CASSPSGGAYEQFF.

The rearrangement links TRBV19 to TRBJ2-7; D is undetermined. Germline values: CDR1 LNHDA, CDR2 SQIVND (reference sequence). The germline V and J ends were trimmed by 5 bases and 5 bases, with 16 bases remaining between them. This CDR3 comprises 14 residues. The CDR3 bases are TGTGCCAGTAGTGAGCTCTACCCGGACCACGAGCAGTACTTC. This translates into CASSELYPDHEQYF.

The genes are TRBV10-2 and TRBJ2-3; 9 bases are shared with TRBD2. Germline assignment: CDR1 WSHSY and CDR2 SAAADI. The CDR3 is 14 residues long. J was trimmed by 1 base and V by 4 bases; bases with no gene match: 0. CDR3 protein: CASSASGGTDTQYF. CDR3 DNA: TGCGCCAGCAGTGCTAGCGGGGGCACAGATACGCAGTATTTT.

V usage is TRBV19 and J usage is TRBJ2-2, with 7 bases matching TRBD2. The CDR3 covers 15 residues. The germline gives CDR1 LNHDA, CDR2 SQIVND (reference sequence). Germline trimming cut 5 bases from V and 1 base from J; bases unmatched to any gene: 4. CDR3 sequence (DNA): TGTGCCAGTAGTTACGCGGGGGAGAACACCGGGGAGCTGTTTTTT. Translated: CASSYAGENTGELFF.

The rearrangement uses TRBV5-1 and TRBJ1-2; possible D gene TRBD1, 5 bases. The V end lost 4 bases, the J end lost 2 bases, and 15 bases lay between the germline ends. CDR1 is SGHRS and CDR2 is YFSETQ in the germline V gene. This CDR3 is built from 15 residues. The CDR3 DNA follows: TGCGCCAGCAGCGCCGGGGGAGGAGAAAACTATGGCTACACCTTC. It translates to CASSAGGGENYGYTF.

The V call is TRBV7-2, the J call TRBJ1-1; 8 nucleotides agree with TRBD1. Unmatched junction bases numbered 8, after V lost 4 bases and J lost 1 base. The V gene's germline CDR1 is SGHTA and CDR2 FQGNSA. The CDR3 totals 16 residues. The CDR3 DNA reads as TGTGCCAGCAGCTCCTTTATGCAGGGGGCGAACACTGAAGCTTTCTTT. It specifies CASSSFMQGANTEAFF.

The rearrangement joins TRBV2 to TRBJ2-3, with D perhaps matching TRBD2 (5 bases). The germline CDR1 and CDR2 sequences are SNHLY and FYNNEI. V was trimmed by 5 bases and J by 6 bases, leaving 15 bases between them. This CDR3 comprises 14 residues. This CDR3 is CASSPQNGVDTQYF. CDR3 bases: TGTGCCAGCAGTCCGCAGAACGGGGTTGATACGCAGTATTTT.

In this sample, this clone turned up a few times. This chain connects TRBV29-1 to TRBJ2-1, with 7 bases lining up with TRBD1. Germline values: CDR1 SQVTM, CDR2 ANQGSEA. This CDR3 region has 12 residues. V lost 6 bases to trimming and J lost 3 bases; unmatched junction nucleotides: 2. The CDR3 here is CSVGTDYNEQFF. CDR3 coding DNA: TGCAGCGTGGGGACAGACTACAATGAGCAGTTCTTC.

The chain uses TRBV30 and TRBJ1-5; TRBD1 is a possible D gene (5 bases). The CDR3 runs 15 residues. Germline V CDR1 and CDR2: GTSNPN, SVGIG (reference sequence). The V gene lost 0 bases and the J gene lost 6 bases, with 15 bases spanning the gap. As DNA, the CDR3 is TGTGCCTGGAGTGTAGGAGGTCCGGGGGGTCAGCCCCAGCATTTT. Amino acids: CAWSVGGPGGQPQHF.

This clone was seen only once. The gene calls are TRBV10-3 and TRBJ2-7; D is unresolved. The V and J ends lost 0 bases and 5 bases respectively, with 11 bases between them. This CDR3 is 14 amino acids long. Germline CDR1 reads ENHRY; CDR2 reads SYGVKD. The CDR3 sequence is CAISESEFQDEQYF. CDR3 nucleotides: TGTGCCATCAGTGAGTCGGAGTTTCAGGACGAGCAGTACTTC.

Worth noting for this clone: Distinct nucleotide sequences in the sample also encode this CDR3. The rearrangement links TRBV11-3 to TRBJ2-1; no clear D gene. The ends were cut back, 3 bases at V and 0 bases at J, with 9 bases in the middle. CDR1 and CDR2 from the germline V gene are SGHNT and YENEEA. The CDR3 is made up of 15 amino acids. In nucleotides, the CDR3 is TGTGCCAGCAGCTTGGGCGGATCCTCCTACAATGAGCAGTTCTTC. Amino acid sequence: CASSLGGSSYNEQFF.

V and J are TRBV5-1 and TRBJ2-1; 15 bases fit TRBD2. The CDR3 spans 20 residues. CDR1 is SGHRS and CDR2 is YFSETQ in the germline V gene. After removal of 0 bases from V and 2 bases from J, the junction contained 9 bases not matched to a gene. The CDR3 DNA reads as TGCGCCAGCAGCTTGGAGGGACTAGCGGGGGGTATCAACCCCTACAATGAGCAGTTCTTC. Translated: CASSLEGLAGGINPYNEQFF. Full variable domain (outside the CDR3, taken from reference TRBV5-1 and TRBJ2-1): KAGVTQTPRYLIKTRGQQVTLSCSPISGHRSVSWYQQTPGQGLQFLFEYFSETQRNKGNFPGRFSGRQFSNSRSEMNVSTLELGDSALYLCASSLEGLAGGINPYNEQFFGPGTRLTVL.

The chain couples TRBV6-5 to TRBJ1-5; tentatively, D is TRBD1 (6 bases). CDR3 length: 13 residues. Trimming took 7 bases from V and 4 from J, leaving 11 bases between them. The germline CDR1 and CDR2 sequences are MNHEY and SVGAGI. The CDR3 coding sequence is TGTGCCAGCACCCTGGACAGAAATCAGCCCCAGCATTTT. It translates to CASTLDRNQPQHF.

This clone occurred once. This chain connects TRBV4-1 to TRBJ1-2; D remains unclear. Germline assignment: CDR1 MGHRA and CDR2 YSYEKL. The CDR3 is 16 amino acids. Trimming took off 0 bases at V and 2 bases at J, with 13 bases between the two ends. Here the CDR3 reads CASSQDFPSWNYGYTF. DNA of the CDR3: TGCGCCAGCAGCCAAGATTTTCCGAGCTGGAACTATGGCTACACCTTC.

The chain recombines TRBV16 with TRBJ1-5; possible D gene TRBD1, 6 bases. Per germline, CDR1 KGHSY and CDR2 FQNENV. V was clipped by 4 bases and J by 8 bases, with 15 bases between them. The CDR3 is made up of 14 amino acids. The CDR3 DNA reads TGTGCCAGCAGCCTCGCGTGGGAGGGGGAGCCCCAGCATTTT. Protein sequence: CASSLAWEGEPQHF.

J is TRBJ2-5 and V is TRBV5-1; TRBD2 matches at 10 bases. After removal of 0 bases from V and 4 bases from J, the junction contained 3 bases not matched to a gene. The CDR3 loop spans 15 amino acids. From germline, CDR1 is SGHRS and CDR2 YFSETQ. The CDR3 DNA reads TGCGCCAGCAGCTTGGACCTAGCGGGGGCAGAGACCCAGTACTTC. This encodes CASSLDLAGAETQYF.

The CDR3 region is CASSLVFGSNQPQHF. Here the CDR3 DNA reads TGTGCCAGCAGCTTAGTGTTTGGGAGCAATCAGCCCCAGCATTTT. The chain carries TRBV7-2 and TRBJ1-5; D is ambiguous. Trimming pared 1 base from V and 1 base from J, leaving 8 bases between. Germline-derived CDR1 and CDR2 are SGHTA and FQGNSA. This CDR3 contains 15 residues.

The chain has TRBV4-1 and TRBJ1-2; D ambiguous. Germline assignment: CDR1 MGHRA and CDR2 YSYEKL. Trimming pared 0 bases from V and 3 bases from J, leaving 11 bases between. The CDR3 is 15 residues long. The chain's CDR3 is CASSQDTQTYYGYTF. CDR3 coding DNA: TGCGCCAGCAGCCAAGATACCCAGACGTACTATGGCTACACCTTC.